This T cell receptor (beta chain) comes out of a study of CXCR3-negative and CXCR3-positive naive CD8 T cells. Study findings and constraints: For the naive subsets, surface CD5 was similar, and TCR strength was inferred from TRB CDR3 properties. Relative to memory CD8+ cells, whose diversity was much lower, both naive subsets had comparably high diversity.

Germline V gene sequence: CDR1 SQVTM, CDR2 ANQGSEA. This CDR3 comprises 13 residues. The authors prepared UMI-labeled TRB cDNA libraries by 5' RACE. TCRdb derives one entry per CDR3 protein from the 5' RACE reads, leaving out DNA. There are around 57,000 distinct CDR3 sequences in the sample, with 23% held by the top ten. About this clonotype: The target antigen is unknown.

Sequences were obtained from memory CD8+ T cells from blood. This TCR was sampled from a human donor in good health. Some clones in this sample may be carry-over from other donors' samples. The chain joins TRBV29-1 to TRBJ2-7. CDR3 sequence reads: CSVQTVVGYEQYF.